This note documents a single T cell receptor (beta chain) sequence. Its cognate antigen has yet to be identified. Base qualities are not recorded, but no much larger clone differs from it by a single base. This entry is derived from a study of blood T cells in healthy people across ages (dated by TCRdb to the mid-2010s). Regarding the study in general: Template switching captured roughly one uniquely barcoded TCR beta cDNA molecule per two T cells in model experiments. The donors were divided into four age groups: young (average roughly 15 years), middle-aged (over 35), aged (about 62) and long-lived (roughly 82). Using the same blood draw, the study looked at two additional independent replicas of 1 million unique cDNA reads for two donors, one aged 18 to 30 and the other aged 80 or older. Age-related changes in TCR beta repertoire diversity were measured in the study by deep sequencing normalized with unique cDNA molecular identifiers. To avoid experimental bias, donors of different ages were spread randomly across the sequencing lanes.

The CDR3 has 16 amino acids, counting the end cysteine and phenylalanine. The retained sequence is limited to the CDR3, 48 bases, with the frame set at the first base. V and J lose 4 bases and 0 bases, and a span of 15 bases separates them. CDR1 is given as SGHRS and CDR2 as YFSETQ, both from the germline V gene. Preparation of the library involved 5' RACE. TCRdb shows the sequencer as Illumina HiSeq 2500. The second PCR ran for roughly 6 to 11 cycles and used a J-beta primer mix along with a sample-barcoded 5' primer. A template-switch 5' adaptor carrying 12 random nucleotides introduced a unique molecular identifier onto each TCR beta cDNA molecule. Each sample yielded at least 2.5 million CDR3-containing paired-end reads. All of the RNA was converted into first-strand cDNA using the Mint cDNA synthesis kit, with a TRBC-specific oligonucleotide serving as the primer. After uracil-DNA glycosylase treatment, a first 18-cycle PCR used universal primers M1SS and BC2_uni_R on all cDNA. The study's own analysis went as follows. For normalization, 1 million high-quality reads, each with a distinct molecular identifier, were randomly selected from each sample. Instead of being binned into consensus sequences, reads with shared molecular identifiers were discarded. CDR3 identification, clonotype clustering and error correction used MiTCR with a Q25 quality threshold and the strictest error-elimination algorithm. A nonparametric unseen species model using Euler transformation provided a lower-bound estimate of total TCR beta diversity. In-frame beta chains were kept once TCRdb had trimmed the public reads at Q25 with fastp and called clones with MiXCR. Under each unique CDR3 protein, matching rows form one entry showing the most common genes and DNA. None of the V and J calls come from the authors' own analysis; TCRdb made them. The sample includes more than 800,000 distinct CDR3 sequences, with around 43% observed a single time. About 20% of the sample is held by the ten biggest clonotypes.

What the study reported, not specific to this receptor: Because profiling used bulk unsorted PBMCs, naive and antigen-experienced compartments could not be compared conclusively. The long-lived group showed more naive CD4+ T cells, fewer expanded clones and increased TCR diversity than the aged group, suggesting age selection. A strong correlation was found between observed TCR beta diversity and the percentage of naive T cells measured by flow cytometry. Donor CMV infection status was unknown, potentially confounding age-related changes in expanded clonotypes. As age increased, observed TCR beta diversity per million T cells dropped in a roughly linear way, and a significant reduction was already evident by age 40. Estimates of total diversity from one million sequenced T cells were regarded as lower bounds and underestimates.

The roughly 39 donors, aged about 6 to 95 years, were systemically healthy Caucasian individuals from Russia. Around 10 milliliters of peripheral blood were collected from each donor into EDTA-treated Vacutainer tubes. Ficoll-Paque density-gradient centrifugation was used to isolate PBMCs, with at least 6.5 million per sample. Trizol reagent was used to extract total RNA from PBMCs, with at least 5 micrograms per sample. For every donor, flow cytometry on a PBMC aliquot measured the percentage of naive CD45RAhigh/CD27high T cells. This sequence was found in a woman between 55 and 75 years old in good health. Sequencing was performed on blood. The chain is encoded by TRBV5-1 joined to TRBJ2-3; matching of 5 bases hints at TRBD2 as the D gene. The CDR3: CASSRLAGLSTDTQYF. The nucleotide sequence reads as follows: TGCGCCAGCAGCCGCCTGGCGGGCCTTAGCACAGATACGCAGTATTTT.